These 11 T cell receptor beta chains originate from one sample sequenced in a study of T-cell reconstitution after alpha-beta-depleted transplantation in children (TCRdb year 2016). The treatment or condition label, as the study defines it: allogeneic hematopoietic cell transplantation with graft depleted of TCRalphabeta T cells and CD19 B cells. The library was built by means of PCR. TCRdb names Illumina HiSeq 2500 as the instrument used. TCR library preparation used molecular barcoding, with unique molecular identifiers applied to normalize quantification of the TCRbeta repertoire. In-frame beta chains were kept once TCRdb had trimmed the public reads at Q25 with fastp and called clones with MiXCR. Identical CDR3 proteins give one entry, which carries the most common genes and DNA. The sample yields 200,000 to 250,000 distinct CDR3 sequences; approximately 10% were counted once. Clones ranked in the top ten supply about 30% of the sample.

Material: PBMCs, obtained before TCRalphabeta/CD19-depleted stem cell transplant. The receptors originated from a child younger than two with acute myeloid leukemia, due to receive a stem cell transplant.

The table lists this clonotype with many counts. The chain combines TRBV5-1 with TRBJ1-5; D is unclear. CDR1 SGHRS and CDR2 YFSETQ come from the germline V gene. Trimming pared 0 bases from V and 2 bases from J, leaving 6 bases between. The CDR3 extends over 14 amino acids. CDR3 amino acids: CASSLEEGNQPQHF. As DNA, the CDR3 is TGCGCCAGCAGCTTGGAAGAAGGCAATCAGCCCCAGCATTTT.

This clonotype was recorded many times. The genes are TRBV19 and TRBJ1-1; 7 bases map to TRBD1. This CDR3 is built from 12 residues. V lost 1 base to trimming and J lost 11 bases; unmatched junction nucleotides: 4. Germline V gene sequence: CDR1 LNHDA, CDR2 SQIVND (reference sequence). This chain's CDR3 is CASSIGWTGAFF. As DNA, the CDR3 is TGTGCCAGTAGTATAGGCTGGACAGGCGCTTTCTTT.

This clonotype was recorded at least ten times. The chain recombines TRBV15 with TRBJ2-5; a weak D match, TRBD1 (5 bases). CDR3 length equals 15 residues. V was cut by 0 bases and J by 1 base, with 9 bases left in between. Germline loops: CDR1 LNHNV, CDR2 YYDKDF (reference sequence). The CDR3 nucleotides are TGTGCCACCAGCAGAGATAAGGGGTCCCAAGAGACCCAGTACTTC. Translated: CATSRDKGSQETQYF.

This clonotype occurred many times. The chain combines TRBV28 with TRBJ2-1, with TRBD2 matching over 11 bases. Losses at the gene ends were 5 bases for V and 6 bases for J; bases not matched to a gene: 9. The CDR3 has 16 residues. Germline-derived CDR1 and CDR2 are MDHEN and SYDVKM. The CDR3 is CASSPSGTSGPNEQFF. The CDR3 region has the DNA TGTGCCAGCAGTCCATCCGGGACTAGCGGACCCAATGAGCAGTTCTTC.

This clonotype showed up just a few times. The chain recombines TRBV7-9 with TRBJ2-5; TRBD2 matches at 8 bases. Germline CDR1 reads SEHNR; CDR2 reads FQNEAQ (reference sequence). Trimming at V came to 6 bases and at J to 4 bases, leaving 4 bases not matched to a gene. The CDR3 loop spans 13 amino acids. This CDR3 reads CASSFSGTETQYF. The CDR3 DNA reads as TGTGCCAGCAGTTTTAGCGGGACAGAGACCCAGTACTTC.

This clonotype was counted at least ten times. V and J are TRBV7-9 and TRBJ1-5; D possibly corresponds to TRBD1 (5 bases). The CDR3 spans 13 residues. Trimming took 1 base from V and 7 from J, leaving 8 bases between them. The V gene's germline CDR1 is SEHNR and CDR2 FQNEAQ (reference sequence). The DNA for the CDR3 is TGTGCCAGCAGCTTAGTGGGGGGGCAGCCCCAGCATTTT. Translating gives CASSLVGGQPQHF.

Here the CDR3 reads CATSDQQGLWYF. In DNA, the CDR3 is TGTGCCACCAGTGATCAGCAGGGGCTGTGGTACTTC. This chain uses TRBV24-1 with TRBJ2-7; tentatively, D is TRBD1 (6 bases). The CDR3 spans 12 residues. Germline lookup yields CDR1 KGHDR and CDR2 SFDVKD. The V gene lost 3 bases and the J gene lost 12 bases, with 14 bases spanning the gap.

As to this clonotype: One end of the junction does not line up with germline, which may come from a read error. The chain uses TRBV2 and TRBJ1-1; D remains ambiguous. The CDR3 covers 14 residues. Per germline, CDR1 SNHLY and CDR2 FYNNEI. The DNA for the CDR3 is TGTGCCAGCAAACGGGAGGGAGGGAACCCTGAAGCTTTCTTT. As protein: CASKREGGNPEAFF.

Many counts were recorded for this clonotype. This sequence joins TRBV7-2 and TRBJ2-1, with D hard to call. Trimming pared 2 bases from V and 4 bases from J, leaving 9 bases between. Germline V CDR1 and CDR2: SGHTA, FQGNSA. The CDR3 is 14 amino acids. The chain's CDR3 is CASSLYTGYNEQFF. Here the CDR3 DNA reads TGTGCCAGCAGCTTATATACTGGGTACAATGAGCAGTTCTTC.

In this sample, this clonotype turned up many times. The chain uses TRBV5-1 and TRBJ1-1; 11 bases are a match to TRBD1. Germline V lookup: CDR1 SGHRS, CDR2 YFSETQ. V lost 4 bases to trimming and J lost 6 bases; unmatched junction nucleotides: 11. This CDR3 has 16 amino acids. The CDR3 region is CASSNGQGANFAEAFF. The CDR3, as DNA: TGCGCCAGCAGCAACGGACAGGGGGCTAATTTTGCTGAAGCTTTCTTT.

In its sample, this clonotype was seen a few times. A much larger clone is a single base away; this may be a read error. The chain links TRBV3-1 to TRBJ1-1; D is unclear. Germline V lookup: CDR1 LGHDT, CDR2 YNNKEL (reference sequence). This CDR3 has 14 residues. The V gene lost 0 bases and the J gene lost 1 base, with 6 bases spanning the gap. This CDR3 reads CASSQDSANTEAFF. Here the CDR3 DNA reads TGTGCCAGCAGCCAAGATAGTGCGAACACTGAAGCTTTCTTT.